This entry features one T cell receptor beta chain sequence. The CDR3 is 15 residues long. Germline CDR1 and CDR2: SGHNT and YYREEE (reference sequence). V lost 1 base and J lost 10; bases outside the gene matches: 5. The data stem from a study of blood T cell repertoires in COVID-19. Study-wide context: From T cells, B-cell-depleted T cells, or PBMCs came the material, which was cDNA or gDNA.

Repertoires were generated with immunoSEQ multiplex PCR, while TCRdb's copy carries only in-frame clones and drops some. The table records tens of thousands of clones, 79% of them present only once. The receptor was derived from a man aged 55 to 69 with acute or convalescent COVID-19. The chain joins TRBV5-4 to TRBJ1-6, with 10 bases aligning to TRBD1. The source material was peripheral blood. CDR3: CASSLMGQGTSPLHF. In nucleotides, the CDR3 is TGTGCCAGCAGCTTGATGGGACAGGGGACGTCACCCCTCCACTTT.